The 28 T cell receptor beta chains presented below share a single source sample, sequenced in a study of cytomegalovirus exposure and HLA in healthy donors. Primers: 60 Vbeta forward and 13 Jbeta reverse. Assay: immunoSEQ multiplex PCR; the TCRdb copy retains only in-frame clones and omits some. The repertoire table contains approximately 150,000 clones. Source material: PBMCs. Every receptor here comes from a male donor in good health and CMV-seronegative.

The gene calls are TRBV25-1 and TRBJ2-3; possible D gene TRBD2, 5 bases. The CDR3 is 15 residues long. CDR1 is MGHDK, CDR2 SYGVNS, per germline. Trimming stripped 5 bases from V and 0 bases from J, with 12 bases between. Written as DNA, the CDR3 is TGTGCCAGCAGTCTCGGTAGGACTAGCACAGATACGCAGTATTTT. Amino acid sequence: CASSLGRTSTDTQYF.

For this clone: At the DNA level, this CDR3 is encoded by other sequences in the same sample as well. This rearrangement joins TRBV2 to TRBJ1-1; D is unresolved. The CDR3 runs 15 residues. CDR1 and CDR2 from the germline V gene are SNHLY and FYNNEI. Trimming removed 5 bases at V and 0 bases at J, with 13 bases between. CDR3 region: CASSPLAGMNTEAFF. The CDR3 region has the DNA TGTGCCAGCAGTCCCCTTGCAGGCATGAACACTGAAGCTTTCTTT.

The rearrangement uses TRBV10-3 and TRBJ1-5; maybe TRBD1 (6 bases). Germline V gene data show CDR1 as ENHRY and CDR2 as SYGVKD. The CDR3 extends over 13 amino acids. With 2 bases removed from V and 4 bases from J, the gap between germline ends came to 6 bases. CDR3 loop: CAISETGNQPQHF. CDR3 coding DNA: TGTGCCATCAGTGAGACAGGGAATCAGCCCCAGCATTTT.

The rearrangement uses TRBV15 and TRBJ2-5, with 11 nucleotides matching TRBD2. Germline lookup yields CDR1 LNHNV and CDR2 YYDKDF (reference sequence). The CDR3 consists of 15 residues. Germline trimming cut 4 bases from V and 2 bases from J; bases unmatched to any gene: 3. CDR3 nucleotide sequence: TGTGCCACCAGCAAGGGGACTAGCGGACAAGAGACCCAGTACTTC. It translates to CATSKGTSGQETQYF.

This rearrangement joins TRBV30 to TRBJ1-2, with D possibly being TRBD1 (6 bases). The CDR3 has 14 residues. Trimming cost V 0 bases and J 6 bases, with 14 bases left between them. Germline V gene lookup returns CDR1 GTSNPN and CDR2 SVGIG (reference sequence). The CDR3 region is CAWSVSGVSNGYTF. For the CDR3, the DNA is TGTGCCTGGAGTGTATCAGGGGTCAGTAATGGCTACACCTTC. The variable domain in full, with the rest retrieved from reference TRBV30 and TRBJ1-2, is SQTIHQWPATLVQPVGSPLSLECTVEGTSNPNLYWYRQAAGRGLQLLFYSVGIGQISSEVPQNLSASRPQDRQFILSSKKLLLSDSGFYLCAWSVSGVSNGYTFGSGTRLTVV.

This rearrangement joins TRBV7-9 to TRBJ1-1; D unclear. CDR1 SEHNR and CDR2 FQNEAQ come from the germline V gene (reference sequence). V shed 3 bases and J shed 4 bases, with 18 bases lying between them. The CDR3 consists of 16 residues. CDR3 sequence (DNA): TGTGCCAGCAGCTTCTATAGGTCCTGGGAGTCCACTGAAGCTTTCTTT. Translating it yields CASSFYRSWESTEAFF.

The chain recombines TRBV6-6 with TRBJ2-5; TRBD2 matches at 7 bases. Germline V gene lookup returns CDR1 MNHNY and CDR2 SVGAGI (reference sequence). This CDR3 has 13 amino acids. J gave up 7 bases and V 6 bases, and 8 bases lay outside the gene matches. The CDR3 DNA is TGTGCCAGCAGCCCCCAAGGGAGGGGGACCCAGTACTTC. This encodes CASSPQGRGTQYF.

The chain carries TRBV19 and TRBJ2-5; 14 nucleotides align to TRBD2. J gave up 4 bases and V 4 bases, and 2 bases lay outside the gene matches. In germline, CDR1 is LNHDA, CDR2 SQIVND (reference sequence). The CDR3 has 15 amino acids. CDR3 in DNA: TGTGCCAGTAGTAGAGGACTAGCGGGGGGAGAGACCCAGTACTTC. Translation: CASSRGLAGGETQYF.

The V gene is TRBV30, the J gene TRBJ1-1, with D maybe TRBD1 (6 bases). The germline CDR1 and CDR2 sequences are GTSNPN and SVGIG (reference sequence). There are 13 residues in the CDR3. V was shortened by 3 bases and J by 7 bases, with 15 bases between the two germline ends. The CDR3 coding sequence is TGTGCCTGGAGAGACAAGGGGGAGGGTGAAGCTTTCTTT. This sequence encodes CAWRDKGEGEAFF.

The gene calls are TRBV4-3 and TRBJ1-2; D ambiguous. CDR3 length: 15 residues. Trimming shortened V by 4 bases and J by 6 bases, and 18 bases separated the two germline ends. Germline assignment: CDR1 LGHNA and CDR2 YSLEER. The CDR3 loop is CASSPQPGLSNGYTF. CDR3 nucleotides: TGCGCCAGCAGCCCTCAGCCCGGGTTGTCGAATGGCTACACCTTC.

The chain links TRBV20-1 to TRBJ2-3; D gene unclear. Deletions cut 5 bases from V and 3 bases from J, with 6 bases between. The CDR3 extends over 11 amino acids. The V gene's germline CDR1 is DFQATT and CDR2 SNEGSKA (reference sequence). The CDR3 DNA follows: TGCAGTGCTCGCGGAACAGATACGCAGTATTTT. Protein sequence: CSARGTDTQYF.

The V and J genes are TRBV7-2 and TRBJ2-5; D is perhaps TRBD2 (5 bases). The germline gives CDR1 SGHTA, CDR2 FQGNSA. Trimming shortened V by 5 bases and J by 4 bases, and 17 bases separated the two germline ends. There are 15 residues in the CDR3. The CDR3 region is CASSPPSASRETQYF. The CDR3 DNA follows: TGTGCCAGCAGCCCCCCATCGGCTAGCAGAGAGACCCAGTACTTC.

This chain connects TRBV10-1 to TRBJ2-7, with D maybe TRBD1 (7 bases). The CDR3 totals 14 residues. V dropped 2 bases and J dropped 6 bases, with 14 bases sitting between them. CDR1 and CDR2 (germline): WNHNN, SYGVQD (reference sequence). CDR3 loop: CASSEVRQGGEQYF. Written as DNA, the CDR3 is TGCGCCAGCAGTGAGGTCCGACAGGGAGGCGAGCAGTACTTC.

CDR3 DNA: TGCGCCAGCAGCCGGGGATCTACCCCGGACACTGAAGCTTTCTTT. This codes for CASSRGSTPDTEAFF. This chain uses TRBV5-1 with TRBJ1-1; D gene uncertain. The length of the CDR3 is 15 residues. From germline, CDR1 is SGHRS and CDR2 YFSETQ. V gave up 4 bases and J gave up 3 bases, with 16 bases separating them.

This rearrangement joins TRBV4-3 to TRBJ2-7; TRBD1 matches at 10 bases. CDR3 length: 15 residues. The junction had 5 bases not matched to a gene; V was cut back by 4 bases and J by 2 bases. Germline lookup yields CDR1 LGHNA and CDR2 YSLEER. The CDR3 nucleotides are TGCGCCAGCAGCCGGGACAGGGGACAAACCTACGAGCAGTACTTC. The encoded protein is CASSRDRGQTYEQYF.

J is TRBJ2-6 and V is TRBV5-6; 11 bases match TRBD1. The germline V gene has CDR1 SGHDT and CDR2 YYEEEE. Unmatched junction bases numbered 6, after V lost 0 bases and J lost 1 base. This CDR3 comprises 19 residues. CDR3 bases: TGTGCCAGCAGCTTGGAGGGACAGGGGGGATTGTCTGGGGCCAACGTCCTGACTTTC. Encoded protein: CASSLEGQGGLSGANVLTF.

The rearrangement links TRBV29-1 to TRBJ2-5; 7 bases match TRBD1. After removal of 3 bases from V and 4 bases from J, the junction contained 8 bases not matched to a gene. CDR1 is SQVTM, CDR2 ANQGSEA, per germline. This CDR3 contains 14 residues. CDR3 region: CSVDNRKGAETQYF. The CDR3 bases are TGCAGCGTTGATAATAGGAAGGGGGCAGAGACCCAGTACTTC.

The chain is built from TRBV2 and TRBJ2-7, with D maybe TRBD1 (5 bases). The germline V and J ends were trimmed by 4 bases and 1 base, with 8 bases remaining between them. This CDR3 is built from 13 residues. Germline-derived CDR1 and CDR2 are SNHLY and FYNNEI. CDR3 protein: CASSVTESYEQYF. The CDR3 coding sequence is TGTGCCAGCAGTGTGACAGAGTCCTACGAGCAGTACTTC.

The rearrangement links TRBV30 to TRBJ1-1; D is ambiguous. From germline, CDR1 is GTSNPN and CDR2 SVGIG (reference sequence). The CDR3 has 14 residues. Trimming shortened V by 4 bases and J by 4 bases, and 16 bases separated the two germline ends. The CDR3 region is CAWMWYRGSTEAFF. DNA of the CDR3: TGTGCCTGGATGTGGTATCGGGGATCCACTGAAGCTTTCTTT. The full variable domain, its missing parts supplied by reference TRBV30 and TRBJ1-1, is SQTIHQWPATLVQPVGSPLSLECTVEGTSNPNLYWYRQAAGRGLQLLFYSVGIGQISSEVPQNLSASRPQDRQFILSSKKLLLSDSGFYLCAWMWYRGSTEAFFGQGTRLTVV.

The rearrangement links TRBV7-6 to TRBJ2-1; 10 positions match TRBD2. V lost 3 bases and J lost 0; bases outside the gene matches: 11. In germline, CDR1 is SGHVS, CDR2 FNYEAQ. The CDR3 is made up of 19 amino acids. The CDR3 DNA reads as TGTGCCAGCAGCTTCGCTAGCGGGAGATTAGGGAGCTCCTACAATGAGCAGTTCTTC. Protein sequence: CASSFASGRLGSSYNEQFF.

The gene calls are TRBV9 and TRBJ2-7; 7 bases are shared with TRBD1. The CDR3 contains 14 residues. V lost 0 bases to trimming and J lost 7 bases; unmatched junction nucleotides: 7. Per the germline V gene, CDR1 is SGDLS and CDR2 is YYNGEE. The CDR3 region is CASSVAYRGREQYF. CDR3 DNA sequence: TGTGCCAGCAGCGTAGCGTACAGGGGACGGGAGCAGTACTTC.

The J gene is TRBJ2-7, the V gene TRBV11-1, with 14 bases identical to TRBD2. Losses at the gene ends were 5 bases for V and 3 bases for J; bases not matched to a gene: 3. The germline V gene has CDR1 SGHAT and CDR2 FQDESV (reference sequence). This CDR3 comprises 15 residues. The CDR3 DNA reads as TGTGCCAGCAGCCACGGGACTAGCGGGGGCTACGAGCAGTACTTC. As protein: CASSHGTSGGYEQYF.

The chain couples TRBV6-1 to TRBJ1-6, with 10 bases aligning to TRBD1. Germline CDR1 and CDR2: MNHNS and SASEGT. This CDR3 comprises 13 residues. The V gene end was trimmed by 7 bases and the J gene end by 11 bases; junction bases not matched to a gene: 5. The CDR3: CASTRDRGAPLHF. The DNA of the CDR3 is TGTGCCAGCACCCGGGACAGGGGAGCACCCCTCCACTTT.

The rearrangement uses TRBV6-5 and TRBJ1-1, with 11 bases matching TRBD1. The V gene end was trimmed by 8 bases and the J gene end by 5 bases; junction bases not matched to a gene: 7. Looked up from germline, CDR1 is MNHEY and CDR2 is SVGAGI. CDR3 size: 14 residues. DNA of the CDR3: TGTGCCAGCCAAAGGGGACAGGGGGGGACTGAAGCTTTCTTT. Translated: CASQRGQGGTEAFF.

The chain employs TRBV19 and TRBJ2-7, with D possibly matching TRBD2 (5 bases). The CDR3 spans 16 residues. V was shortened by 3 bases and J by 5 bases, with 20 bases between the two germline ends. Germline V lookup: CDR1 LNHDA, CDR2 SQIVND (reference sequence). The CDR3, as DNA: TGTGCCAGTAGTATCTTCTACCCCTCAGGAGGCCACGAGCAGTACTTC. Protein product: CASSIFYPSGGHEQYF.

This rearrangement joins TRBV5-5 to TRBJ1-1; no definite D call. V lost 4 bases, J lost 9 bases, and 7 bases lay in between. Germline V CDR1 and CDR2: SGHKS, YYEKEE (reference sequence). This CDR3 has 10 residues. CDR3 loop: CASSLLQAFF. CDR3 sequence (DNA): TGTGCCAGCAGCCTGCTACAAGCTTTCTTT.

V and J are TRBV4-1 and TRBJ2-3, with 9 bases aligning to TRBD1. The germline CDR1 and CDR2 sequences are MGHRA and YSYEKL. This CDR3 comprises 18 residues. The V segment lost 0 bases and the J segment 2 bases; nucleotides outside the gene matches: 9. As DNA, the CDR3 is TGCGCCAGCAGCCAAGAGGTGAGCGGACAGGGGAACACAGATACGCAGTATTTT. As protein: CASSQEVSGQGNTDTQYF.

The CDR3 sequence is CASLKDREKAFF. CDR3 in DNA: TGTGCCAGCCTCAAAGACAGGGAAAAAGCTTTCTTT. The chain employs TRBV6-1 and TRBJ1-1; the match to TRBD1 covers 7 bases. Unmatched junction bases numbered 9, after V lost 8 bases and J lost 9 bases. This CDR3 spans 12 amino acids. CDR1 is MNHNS, CDR2 SASEGT, per germline.